A single sample gave rise to the 25 T cell receptor beta chains below, sequenced in a study of immune evolution from preneoplasia to lung adenocarcinoma. The table came from immunoSEQ multiplex PCR; TCRdb's copy has only in-frame clones and leaves some out. The table shows 8,000 to 9,500 clones, with roughly 80% occurring only once. Sequencing was done on a sample of FFPE minimally invasive lung adenocarcinoma tissue. These receptors were collected from a donor of 70 years or more with lung adenocarcinoma.

The CDR3 sequence is CASSEPDRAVSVTQYF. The CDR3 DNA sequence: TGCGCCAGCAGTGAGCCGGACAGGGCCGTGAGTGTTACGCAGTATTTT. The genes are TRBV10-2 and TRBJ2-3; 8 nucleotides agree with TRBD1. V lost 2 bases to trimming and J lost 8 bases; unmatched junction nucleotides: 12. CDR3 size: 16 residues. From germline, CDR1 is WSHSY and CDR2 SAAADI.

This clone was seen only a few times. The chain's CDR3 is CASSSYSGRAVETQYF. DNA of the CDR3: TGTGCCAGCAGCTCCTATAGCGGGAGGGCCGTGGAGACCCAGTACTTC. The chain joins TRBV11-2 to TRBJ2-5; 11 bases align to TRBD2. The CDR3 has 16 amino acids. Germline V gives CDR1 SGHAT, CDR2 FQNNGV. V lost 4 bases to trimming and J lost 5 bases; unmatched junction nucleotides: 9.

The genes are TRBV4-2 and TRBJ1-4, with TRBD1 matching 7 bases. V was clipped by 0 bases and J by 4 bases; unmatched bases: 11. Germline CDR1 reads LGHNA; CDR2 reads YNFKEQ. The length of the CDR3 is 18 residues. CDR3 nucleotides: TGTGCCAGCAGCCAAGATTCGATGGAGGGGGCCTATAATGAAAAACTGTTTTTT. Amino acid sequence: CASSQDSMEGAYNEKLFF.

This clone has only one observation. The chain links TRBV6-5 to TRBJ1-5, with unresolved D. Germline V lookup: CDR1 MNHEY, CDR2 SVGAGI. V gave up 6 bases and J gave up 1 base, with 10 bases separating them. CDR3 length: 14 residues. The CDR3 sequence is CASSQSRSNQPQHF. For the CDR3, the DNA is TGTGCCAGCAGCCAGAGCAGAAGCAATCAGCCCCAGCATTTT.

The chain couples TRBV13 to TRBJ2-5; 9 nucleotides agree with TRBD2. This CDR3 is built from 17 residues. V was pared by 4 bases and J by 3 bases, with 12 bases of the junction left unmatched. CDR1 PRHDT and CDR2 FYEKMQ come from the germline V gene (reference sequence). CDR3 sequence: CASSWSQEREDKETQYF. CDR3 nucleotides: TGTGCCAGCAGCTGGAGTCAGGAGCGGGAGGACAAAGAGACCCAGTACTTC.

The V gene is TRBV7-6, the J gene TRBJ2-7; 10 bases fit TRBD1. The germline gives CDR1 SGHVS, CDR2 FNYEAQ. This CDR3 spans 15 amino acids. The junction had 3 bases not matched to a gene; V was cut back by 1 base and J by 3 bases. The CDR3 loop is CASSLGTGGVYEQYF. CDR3 nucleotides: TGTGCCAGCAGCTTAGGGACAGGGGGTGTCTACGAGCAGTACTTC.

The chain employs TRBV28 and TRBJ1-5, with 7 nucleotides matching TRBD1. The CDR3 runs 14 residues. Germline assignment: CDR1 MDHEN and CDR2 SYDVKM. With V trimmed by 6 bases and J by 2 bases, 4 bases remained unmatched. CDR3 region: CASSGDSGNQPQHF. The CDR3 coding sequence is TGTGCCAGCAGCGGGGACAGTGGCAATCAGCCCCAGCATTTT.

The J gene is TRBJ2-7, the V gene TRBV5-6, with 11 nucleotides matching TRBD2. After removal of 1 base from V and 0 bases from J, the junction contained 3 bases not matched to a gene. Germline V gene data show CDR1 as SGHDT and CDR2 as YYEEEE. The CDR3 runs 16 residues. CDR3 DNA: TGTGCCAGCAGCTTGAGACTAGCGGGACTCTCCTACGAGCAGTACTTC. This translates into CASSLRLAGLSYEQYF. Based on the CDR3 plus reference TRBV5-6 and TRBJ2-7, the full variable domain is DAGVTQSPTHLIKTRGQQVTLRCSPKSGHDTVSWYQQALGQGPQFIFQYYEEEERQRGNFPDRFSGHQFPNYSSELNVNALLLGDSALYLCASSLRLAGLSYEQYFGPGTRLTVT.

The rearrangement uses TRBV7-2 and TRBJ1-2; 9 positions match TRBD1. The CDR3 contains 16 residues. V lost 7 bases, J lost 0 bases, and 9 bases stayed unmatched. Germline loops: CDR1 SGHTA, CDR2 FQGNSA. CDR3 loop: CASNDRGGGSNYGYTF. The CDR3 DNA reads TGTGCCAGCAACGACAGGGGGGGCGGCTCTAACTATGGCTACACCTTC.

V is TRBV5-1 and J is TRBJ2-5; D uncertain. Trimming removed 4 bases at V and 2 bases at J, with 6 bases between. CDR3 size: 12 residues. CDR1 and CDR2 from the germline V gene are SGHRS and YFSETQ. CDR3 coding DNA: TGCGCCAGCAGCATACGTCAAGAGACCCAGTACTTC. Protein sequence: CASSIRQETQYF.

The chain carries TRBV20-1 and TRBJ2-3; D uncertain. From germline, CDR1 is DFQATT and CDR2 SNEGSKA (reference sequence). V was cut by 2 bases and J by 6 bases, with 6 bases left in between. The CDR3 spans 11 residues. This chain's CDR3 is CSARPEDTQYF. CDR3 in DNA: TGCAGTGCTAGACCAGAGGATACGCAGTATTTT.

The chain joins TRBV15 to TRBJ2-1; D unresolved. CDR1 is LNHNV and CDR2 is YYDKDF in the germline V gene (reference sequence). The CDR3 consists of 13 residues. Trimming shortened V by 1 base and J by 10 bases, and 11 bases separated the two germline ends. The CDR3 region is CATSRVVTTEQFF. CDR3 in DNA: TGTGCCACCAGCAGAGTGGTCACGACGGAGCAGTTCTTC.

This clone was detected once. V gene TRBV25-1 combines with J gene TRBJ1-1; TRBD1 aligns across 7 bases. The germline V gene has CDR1 MGHDK and CDR2 SYGVNS. The junction had 6 bases not matched to a gene; V was cut back by 3 bases and J by 5 bases. CDR3 length: 14 amino acids. The CDR3 sequence is CASSDLGGRTEAFF. The CDR3, as DNA: TGTGCCAGCAGTGACCTAGGGGGCAGGACTGAAGCTTTCTTT.

V gene TRBV5-6 combines with J gene TRBJ1-2; D uncertain. CDR3 size: 14 residues. Trimming pared 2 bases from V and 3 bases from J, leaving 11 bases between. Per germline, CDR1 SGHDT and CDR2 YYEEEE. In DNA form, the CDR3 reads TGTGCCAGCAGCTTCCCCAACAGCCACTATGGCTACACCTTC. Protein: CASSFPNSHYGYTF.

The rearrangement links TRBV19 to TRBJ2-6; no firm D call. CDR3 length equals 14 residues. CDR1 LNHDA and CDR2 SQIVND come from the germline V gene (reference sequence). The V and J ends lost 3 bases and 4 bases respectively, with 7 bases between them. In DNA, the CDR3 is TGTGCCAGTAGTATGGGTGGCGGGGCCAACGTCCTGACTTTC. Its translation: CASSMGGGANVLTF.

V is TRBV10-3 and J is TRBJ1-5; D is possibly TRBD1 (5 bases). V lost 6 bases and J lost 5, with 14 bases in between. The length of the CDR3 is 14 residues. Germline CDR1 reads ENHRY; CDR2 reads SYGVKD. The CDR3 is CAISPTGTDQPQHF. In nucleotides, the CDR3 is TGTGCCATCAGCCCCACAGGAACTGATCAGCCCCAGCATTTT.

The chain couples TRBV10-2 to TRBJ2-7, with D uncertain. The CDR3 has 13 residues. Germline CDR1 and CDR2: WSHSY and SAAADI. V lost 3 bases, J lost 3 bases, and 9 bases lay in between. CDR3 loop: CASSEERNYEQYF. The CDR3 DNA reads TGCGCCAGCAGTGAAGAGAGAAACTACGAGCAGTACTTC.

The chain couples TRBV5-1 to TRBJ2-1, with a tentative D call TRBD1 (5 bases). This CDR3 is built from 15 residues. Germline V gene sequence: CDR1 SGHRS, CDR2 YFSETQ. Trimming stripped 4 bases from V and 0 bases from J, with 11 bases between. The CDR3 region is CASSVTGASYNEQFF. CDR3 in DNA: TGCGCCAGCAGCGTCACAGGAGCCTCCTACAATGAGCAGTTCTTC.

This sequence joins TRBV7-9 and TRBJ2-4; D not certain. CDR1 and CDR2 from the germline V gene are SEHNR and FQNEAQ (reference sequence). The V and J ends lost 4 bases and 9 bases respectively, with 7 bases between them. This CDR3 spans 11 amino acids. The CDR3 region is CASSSAGIQYF. In DNA, the CDR3 is TGTGCCAGCAGCTCGGCTGGCATTCAGTACTTC. The full variable domain, rest sourced from reference TRBV7-9 and TRBJ2-4, is DTGVSQNPRHKITKRGQNVTFRCDPISEHNRLYWYRQTLGQGPEFLTYFQNEAQLEKSRLLSDRFSAERPKGSFSTLEIQRTEQGDSAMYLCASSSAGIQYFGAGTRLSVL.

V usage is TRBV10-3 and J usage is TRBJ1-6; the D is unclear. Trimming took off 6 bases at V and 0 bases at J, with 9 bases between the two ends. Germline assignment: CDR1 ENHRY and CDR2 SYGVKD. The CDR3 totals 15 residues. Written as DNA, the CDR3 is TGTGCCATCAGAGCAGAGAGCTCCTATAATTCACCCCTCCACTTT. This encodes CAIRAESSYNSPLHF.

Only one count was recorded for this clone. The chain has TRBV7-9 and TRBJ2-4, with 7 bases lining up with TRBD2. The CDR3 consists of 15 residues. The germline V gene encodes CDR1 SEHNR and CDR2 FQNEAQ (reference sequence). The V gene end was trimmed by 3 bases and the J gene end by 9 bases; junction bases not matched to a gene: 11. The CDR3 DNA is TGTGCCAGCAGCTTGTCGGGAGGAGCGACAGTCATTCAGTACTTC. Amino acids: CASSLSGGATVIQYF.

The rearrangement uses TRBV7-2 and TRBJ2-1, with TRBD2 matching 11 bases. The trim removed 1 base at V and 4 bases at J, leaving 3 bases unmatched. The CDR3 sequence is 16 residues long. Germline CDR1 SGHTA, CDR2 FQGNSA. This CDR3 is CASSLEGTSGYNEQFF. The CDR3 DNA sequence: TGTGCCAGCAGCTTAGAAGGGACTAGCGGATACAATGAGCAGTTCTTC.

The J gene is TRBJ2-7, the V gene TRBV7-8; 7 positions match TRBD2. V was clipped by 0 bases and J by 3 bases; unmatched bases: 5. The CDR3 totals 15 residues. The V gene's germline CDR1 is SGHVS and CDR2 FQNEAQ. In DNA, the CDR3 is TGTGCCAGCAGCTTAGCCGGGACTAACTACTACGAGCAGTACTTC. This gives the protein CASSLAGTNYYEQYF. Complete variable domain (other parts from reference TRBV7-8 and TRBJ2-7): GAGVSQSPRYKVAKRGQDVALRCDPISGHVSLFWYQQALGQGPEFLTYFQNEAQLDKSGLPSDRFFAERPEGSVSTLKIQRTQQEDSAVYLCASSLAGTNYYEQYFGPGTRLTVT.

On this clone itself: The same CDR3 is also encoded by other DNA sequences in this sample. The V and J genes are TRBV29-1 and TRBJ2-7, with unresolved D. V shed 2 bases and J shed 3 bases, with 5 bases lying between them. The CDR3 is 11 residues long. CDR1 is SQVTM and CDR2 is ANQGSEA in the germline V gene. Here the CDR3 reads CSVELGYEQYF. CDR3 sequence (DNA): TGCAGCGTTGAACTTGGCTACGAGCAGTACTTC.

The chain is built from TRBV28 and TRBJ1-1; the match to TRBD1 covers 8 bases. With V trimmed by 5 bases and J by 3 bases, 11 bases remained unmatched. The CDR3 has 16 amino acids. From germline, CDR1 is MDHEN and CDR2 SYDVKM. The CDR3 sequence is CASSTRQGKADTEAFF. The CDR3 nucleotides are TGTGCCAGCAGTACCCGACAGGGGAAAGCGGACACTGAAGCTTTCTTT.